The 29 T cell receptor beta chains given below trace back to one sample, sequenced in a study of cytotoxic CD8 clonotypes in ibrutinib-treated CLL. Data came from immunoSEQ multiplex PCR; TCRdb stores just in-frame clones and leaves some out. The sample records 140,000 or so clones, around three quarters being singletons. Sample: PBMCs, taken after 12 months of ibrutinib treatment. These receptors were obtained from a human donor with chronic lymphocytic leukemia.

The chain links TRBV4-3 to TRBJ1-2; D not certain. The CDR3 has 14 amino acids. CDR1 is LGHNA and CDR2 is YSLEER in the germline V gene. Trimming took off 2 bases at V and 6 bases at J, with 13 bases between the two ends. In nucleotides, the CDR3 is TGCGCCAGCAGCCAATCCTGGGATACGGATGGCTACACCTTC. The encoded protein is CASSQSWDTDGYTF.

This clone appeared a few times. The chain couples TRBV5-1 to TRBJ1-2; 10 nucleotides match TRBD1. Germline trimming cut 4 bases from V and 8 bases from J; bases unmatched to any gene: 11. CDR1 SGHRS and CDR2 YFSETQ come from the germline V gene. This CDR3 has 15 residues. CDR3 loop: CASSPAGTGAFGYTF. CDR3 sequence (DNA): TGCGCCAGCAGCCCTGCCGGGACAGGGGCATTCGGCTACACCTTC.

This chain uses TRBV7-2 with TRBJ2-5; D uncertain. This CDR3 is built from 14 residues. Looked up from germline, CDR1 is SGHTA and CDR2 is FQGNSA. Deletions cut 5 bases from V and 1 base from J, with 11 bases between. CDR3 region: CASSVRRFQETQYF. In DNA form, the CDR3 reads TGTGCCAGCAGCGTACGAAGATTCCAAGAGACCCAGTACTTC.

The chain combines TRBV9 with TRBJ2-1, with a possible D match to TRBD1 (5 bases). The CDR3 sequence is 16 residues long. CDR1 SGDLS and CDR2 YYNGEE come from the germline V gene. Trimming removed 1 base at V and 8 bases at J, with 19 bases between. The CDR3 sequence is CASSVSGPSWGHEQFF. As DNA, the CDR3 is TGTGCCAGCAGCGTATCCGGGCCGTCGTGGGGCCATGAGCAGTTCTTC. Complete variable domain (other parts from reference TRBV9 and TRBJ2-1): DSGVTQTPKHLITATGQRVTLRCSPRSGDLSVYWYQQSLDQGLQFLIQYYNGEERAKGNILERFSAQQFPDLHSELNLSSLELGDSALYFCASSVSGPSWGHEQFFGPGTRLTVL.

The CDR3 sequence: CATSDPSGAYEQYF. In DNA, the CDR3 is TGTGCCACCAGCGATCCTAGCGGGGCCTACGAGCAGTACTTC. The genes are TRBV15 and TRBJ2-7; TRBD2 aligns across 9 bases. CDR1 is LNHNV and CDR2 is YYDKDF in the germline V gene (reference sequence). The CDR3 has 14 amino acids. The J segment lost 2 bases and the V segment lost 5 bases, leaving 4 bases of the junction unmatched.

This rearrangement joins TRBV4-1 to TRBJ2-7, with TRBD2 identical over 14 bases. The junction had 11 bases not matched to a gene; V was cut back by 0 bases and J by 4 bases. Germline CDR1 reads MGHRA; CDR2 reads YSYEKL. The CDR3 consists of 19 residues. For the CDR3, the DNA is TGCGCCAGCAGCCAAGACCCGAGACTAGCGGGAGGGCCGTTTTACGAGCAGTACTTC. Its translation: CASSQDPRLAGGPFYEQYF.

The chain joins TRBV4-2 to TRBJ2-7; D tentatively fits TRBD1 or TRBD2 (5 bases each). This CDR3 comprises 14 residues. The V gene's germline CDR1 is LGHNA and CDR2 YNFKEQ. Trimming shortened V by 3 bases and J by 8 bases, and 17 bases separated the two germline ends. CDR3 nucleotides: TGTGCCAGCAGCCAGGGGGACCCCGGGGCGAAGCAGTACTTC. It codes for CASSQGDPGAKQYF.

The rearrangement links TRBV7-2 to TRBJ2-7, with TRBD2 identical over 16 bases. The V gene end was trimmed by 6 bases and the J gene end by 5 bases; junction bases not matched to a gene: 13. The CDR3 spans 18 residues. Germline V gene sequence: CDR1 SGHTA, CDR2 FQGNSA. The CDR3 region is CASSRPPGLAGGPHEQYF. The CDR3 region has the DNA TGTGCCAGCAGTCGACCCCCGGGACTAGCGGGAGGGCCCCACGAGCAGTACTTC.

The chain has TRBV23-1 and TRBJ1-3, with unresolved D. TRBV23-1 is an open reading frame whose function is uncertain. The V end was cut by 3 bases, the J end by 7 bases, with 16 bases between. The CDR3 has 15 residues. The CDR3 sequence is CASSHNSPSRNTIYF. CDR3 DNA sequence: TGCGCCAGCAGTCATAATAGTCCTTCGCGGAACACCATATATTTT.

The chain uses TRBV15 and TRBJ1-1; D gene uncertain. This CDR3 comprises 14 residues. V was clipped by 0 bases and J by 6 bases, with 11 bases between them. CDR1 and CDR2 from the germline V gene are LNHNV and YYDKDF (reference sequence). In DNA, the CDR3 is TGTGCCACCAGCAGAGATGCCCCCCTTTCTGAAGCTTTCTTT. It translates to CATSRDAPLSEAFF.

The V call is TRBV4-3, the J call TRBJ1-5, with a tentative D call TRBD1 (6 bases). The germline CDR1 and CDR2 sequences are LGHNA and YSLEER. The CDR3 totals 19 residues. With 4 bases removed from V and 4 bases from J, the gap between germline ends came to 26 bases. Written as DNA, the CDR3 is TGCGCCAGCAGCCGGTCGTTCACGGAGTCCGAGCAGGGGAATCAGCCCCAGCATTTT. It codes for CASSRSFTESEQGNQPQHF.

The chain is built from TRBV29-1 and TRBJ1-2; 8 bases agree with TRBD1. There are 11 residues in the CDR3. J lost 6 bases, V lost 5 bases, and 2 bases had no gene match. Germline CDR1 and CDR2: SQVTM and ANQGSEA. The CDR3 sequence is CSVSGGDGYTF. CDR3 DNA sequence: TGCAGCGTTTCAGGGGGCGATGGCTACACCTTC.

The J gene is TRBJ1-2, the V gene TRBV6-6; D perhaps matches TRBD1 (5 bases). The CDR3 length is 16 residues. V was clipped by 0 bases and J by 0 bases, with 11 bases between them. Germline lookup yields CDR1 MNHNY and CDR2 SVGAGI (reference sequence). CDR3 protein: CASSYSIVGANYGYTF. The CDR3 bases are TGTGCCAGCAGTTACTCGATCGTAGGGGCTAACTATGGCTACACCTTC.

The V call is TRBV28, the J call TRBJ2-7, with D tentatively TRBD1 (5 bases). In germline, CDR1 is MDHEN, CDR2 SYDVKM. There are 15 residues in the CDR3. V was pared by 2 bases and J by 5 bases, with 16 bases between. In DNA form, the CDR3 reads TGTGCCAGCAGTTTAGCCCTTGGGGCAGTACACGAGCAGTACTTC. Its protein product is CASSLALGAVHEQYF.

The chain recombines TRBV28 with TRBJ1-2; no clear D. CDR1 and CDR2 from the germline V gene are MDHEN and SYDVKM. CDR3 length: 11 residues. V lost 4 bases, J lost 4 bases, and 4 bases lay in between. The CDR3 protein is CASSSAYGYTF. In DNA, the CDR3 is TGTGCCAGCAGTTCCGCCTATGGCTACACCTTC.

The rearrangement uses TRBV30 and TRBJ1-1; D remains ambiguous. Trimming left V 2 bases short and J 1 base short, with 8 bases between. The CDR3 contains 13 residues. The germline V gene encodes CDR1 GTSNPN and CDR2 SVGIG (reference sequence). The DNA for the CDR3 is TGTGCCTGGAGTCAGGTCTCGAACACTGAAGCTTTCTTT. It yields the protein CAWSQVSNTEAFF.

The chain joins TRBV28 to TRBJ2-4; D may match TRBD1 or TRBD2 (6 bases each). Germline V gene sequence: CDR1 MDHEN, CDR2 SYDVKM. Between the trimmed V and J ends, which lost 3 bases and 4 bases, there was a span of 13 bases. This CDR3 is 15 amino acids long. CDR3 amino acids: CASSFRGRGKNIQYF. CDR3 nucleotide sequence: TGTGCCAGCAGTTTCCGGGGGCGAGGGAAAAACATTCAGTACTTC.

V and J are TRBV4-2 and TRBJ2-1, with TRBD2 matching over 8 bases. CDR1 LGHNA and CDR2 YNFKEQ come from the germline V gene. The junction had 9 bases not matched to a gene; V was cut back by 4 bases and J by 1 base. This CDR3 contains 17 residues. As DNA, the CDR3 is TGTGCCAGCAGCCGTGTAGAAGTAGCGGGATCCTACAATGAGCAGTTCTTC. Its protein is CASSRVEVAGSYNEQFF.

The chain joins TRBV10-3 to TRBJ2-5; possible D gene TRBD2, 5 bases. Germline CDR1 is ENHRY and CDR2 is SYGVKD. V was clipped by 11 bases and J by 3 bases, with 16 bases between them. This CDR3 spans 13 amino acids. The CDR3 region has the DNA TGTGCCGGATCCCGGGAACGAGAAGAGACCCAGTACTTC. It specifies CAGSREREETQYF.

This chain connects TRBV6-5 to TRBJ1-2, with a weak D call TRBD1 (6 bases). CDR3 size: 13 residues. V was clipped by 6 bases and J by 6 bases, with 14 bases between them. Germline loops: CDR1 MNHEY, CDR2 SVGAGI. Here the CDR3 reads CASSPRTVHGYTF. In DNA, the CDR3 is TGTGCCAGCAGCCCCAGGACAGTCCATGGCTACACCTTC.

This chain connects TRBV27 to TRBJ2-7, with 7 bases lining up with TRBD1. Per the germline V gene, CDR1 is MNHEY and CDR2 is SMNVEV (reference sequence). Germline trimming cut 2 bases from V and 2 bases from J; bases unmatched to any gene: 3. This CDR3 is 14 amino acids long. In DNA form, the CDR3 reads TGTGCCAGCAGTTTAAACAGGGGACCCTACGAGCAGTACTTC. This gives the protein CASSLNRGPYEQYF.

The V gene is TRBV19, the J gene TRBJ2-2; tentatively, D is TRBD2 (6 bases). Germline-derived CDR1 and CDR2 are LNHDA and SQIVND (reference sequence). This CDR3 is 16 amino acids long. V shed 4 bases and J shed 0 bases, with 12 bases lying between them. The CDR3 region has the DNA TGTGCCAGTAGTAAGATAGCGGATACGAACACCGGGGAGCTGTTTTTT. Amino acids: CASSKIADTNTGELFF.

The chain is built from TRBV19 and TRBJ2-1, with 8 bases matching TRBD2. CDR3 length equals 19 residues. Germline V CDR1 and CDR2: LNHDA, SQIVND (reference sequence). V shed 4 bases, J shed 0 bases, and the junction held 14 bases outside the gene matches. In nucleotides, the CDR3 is TGTGCCAGTAGTAACTTGGGGGGGAGGCTAGCGGGCTCCTACAATGAGCAGTTCTTC. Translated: CASSNLGGRLAGSYNEQFF. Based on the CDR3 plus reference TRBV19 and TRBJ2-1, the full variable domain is DGGITQSPKYLFRKEGQNVTLSCEQNLNHDAMYWYRQDPGQGLRLIYYSQIVNDFQKGDIAEGYSVSREKKESFPLTVTSAQKNPTAFYLCASSNLGGRLAGSYNEQFFGPGTRLTVL.

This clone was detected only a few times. CDR3 nucleotides: TGTGCCAGCAGTGATACTAGCGAAGTCGACGCCCAGTACTTC. This sequence encodes CASSDTSEVDAQYF. V usage is TRBV2 and J usage is TRBJ2-5; 7 bases match TRBD2. Germline V CDR1 and CDR2: SNHLY, FYNNEI. The CDR3 runs 14 residues. The V gene end was trimmed by 3 bases and the J gene end by 9 bases; junction bases not matched to a gene: 10.

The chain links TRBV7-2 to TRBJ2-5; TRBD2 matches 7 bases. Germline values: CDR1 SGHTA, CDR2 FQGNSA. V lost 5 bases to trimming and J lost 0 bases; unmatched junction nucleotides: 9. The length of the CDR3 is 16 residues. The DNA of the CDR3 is TGTGCCAGCAGCAACCGGGACTACCCCTACCAAGAGACCCAGTACTTC. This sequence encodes CASSNRDYPYQETQYF.

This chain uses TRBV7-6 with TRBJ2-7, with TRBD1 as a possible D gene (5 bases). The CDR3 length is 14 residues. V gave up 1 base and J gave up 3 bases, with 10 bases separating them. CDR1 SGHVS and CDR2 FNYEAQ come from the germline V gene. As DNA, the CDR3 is TGTGCCAGCAGCTTAGTAGGCAGGGTCTACGAGCAGTACTTC. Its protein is CASSLVGRVYEQYF.

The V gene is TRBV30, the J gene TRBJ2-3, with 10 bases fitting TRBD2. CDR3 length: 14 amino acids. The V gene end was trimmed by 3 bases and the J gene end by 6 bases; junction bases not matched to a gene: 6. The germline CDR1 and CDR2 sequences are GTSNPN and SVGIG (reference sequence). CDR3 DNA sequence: TGTGCCTGGAGGGCTAGCGGGAGTTGGGATACGCAGTATTTT. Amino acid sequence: CAWRASGSWDTQYF. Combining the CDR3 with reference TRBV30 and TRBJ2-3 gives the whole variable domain SQTIHQWPATLVQPVGSPLSLECTVEGTSNPNLYWYRQAAGRGLQLLFYSVGIGQISSEVPQNLSASRPQDRQFILSSKKLLLSDSGFYLCAWRASGSWDTQYFGPGTRLTVL.

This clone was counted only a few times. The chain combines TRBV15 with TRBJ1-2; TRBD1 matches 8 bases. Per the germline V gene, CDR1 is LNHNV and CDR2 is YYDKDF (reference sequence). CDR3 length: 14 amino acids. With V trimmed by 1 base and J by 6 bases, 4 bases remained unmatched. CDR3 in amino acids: CATSRADRVHGYTF. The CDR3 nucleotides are TGTGCCACCAGCAGAGCGGACAGGGTCCATGGCTACACCTTC.

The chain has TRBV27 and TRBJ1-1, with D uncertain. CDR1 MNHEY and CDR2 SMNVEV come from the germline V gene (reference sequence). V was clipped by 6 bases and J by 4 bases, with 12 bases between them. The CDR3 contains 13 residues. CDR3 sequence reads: CASSPGLGTEAFF. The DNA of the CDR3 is TGTGCCAGCAGCCCGGGCCTTGGCACTGAAGCTTTCTTT.